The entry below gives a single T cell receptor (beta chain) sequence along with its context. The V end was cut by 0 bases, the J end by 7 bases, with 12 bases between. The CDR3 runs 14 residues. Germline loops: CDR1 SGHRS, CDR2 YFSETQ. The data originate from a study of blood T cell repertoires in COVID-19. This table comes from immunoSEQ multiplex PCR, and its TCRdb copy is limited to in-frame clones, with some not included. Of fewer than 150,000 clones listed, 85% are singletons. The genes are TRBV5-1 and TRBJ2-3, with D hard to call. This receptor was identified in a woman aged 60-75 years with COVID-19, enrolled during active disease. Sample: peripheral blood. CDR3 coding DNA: TGCGCCAGCAGCTTGGGGGTAGCAGTGAATACGCAGTATTTT. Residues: CASSLGVAVNTQYF.